These 25 T cell receptor beta chains share one sample of origin, sequenced in a study of blood T cell repertoires in COVID-19. The table came from immunoSEQ multiplex PCR; TCRdb's copy has only in-frame clones and leaves some out. The table includes roughly 190,000 clones, approximately 84% detected once. The specimen sequenced was PBMCs or T cells enriched from blood (not recorded which). Every receptor here comes from a woman aged 25 to 45 who had recovered from COVID-19.

The chain combines TRBV5-1 with TRBJ2-5; 8 bases fit TRBD2. The germline CDR1 and CDR2 sequences are SGHRS and YFSETQ. V dropped 5 bases and J dropped 3; count of bases not matched to a gene: 9. The CDR3 is made up of 15 amino acids. CDR3 region: CASRLTGAGEETQYF. CDR3 DNA: TGCGCCAGCAGGCTGACGGGAGCGGGAGAAGAGACCCAGTACTTC.

The V and J genes are TRBV6-5 and TRBJ2-3, with D tentatively TRBD2 (5 bases). The CDR3 extends over 14 amino acids. CDR1 and CDR2 from the germline V gene are MNHEY and SVGAGI. Trimming cost V 7 bases and J 2 bases, with 13 bases left between them. The DNA for the CDR3 is TGTGCCAGCACCATCGGAGGACCCACAGATACGCAGTATTTT. Its translation: CASTIGGPTDTQYF.

The chain carries TRBV11-3 and TRBJ1-1; no firm D call. The germline V and J ends were trimmed by 0 bases and 6 bases, with 8 bases remaining between them. This CDR3 comprises 13 residues. CDR1 SGHNT and CDR2 YENEEA come from the germline V gene. DNA of the CDR3: TGTGCCAGCAGCTTAGAAGGAGGCGCTGAAGCTTTCTTT. Translated, it gives CASSLEGGAEAFF.

CDR3 sequence (DNA): TGTGCCAGTAGTATGGGGGGTCGGCGGACCGGGGAGCTGTTTTTT. It codes for CASSMGGRRTGELFF. The chain recombines TRBV19 with TRBJ2-2; tentatively, D is TRBD2 (6 bases). Germline V gene data show CDR1 as LNHDA and CDR2 as SQIVND (reference sequence). CDR3 size: 15 residues. V gave up 3 bases and J gave up 5 bases, with 13 bases separating them.

The chain is built from TRBV9 and TRBJ1-1, with 8 bases identical to TRBD1. V shed 6 bases and J 6 bases; nucleotides not matched to a gene: 7. Germline V gene data show CDR1 as SGDLS and CDR2 as YYNGEE. This CDR3 contains 13 residues. This chain's CDR3 is CASNDRGRSEAFF. In DNA, the CDR3 is TGTGCCAGCAACGACAGGGGTCGGTCTGAAGCTTTCTTT.

As to this clone: This CDR3 is also generated by other DNA sequences in the sample. J is TRBJ1-1 and V is TRBV5-1; D unresolved. CDR3 length: 12 residues. CDR1 and CDR2 from the germline V gene are SGHRS and YFSETQ. V lost 2 bases and J 8 bases, leaving 10 bases between the germline ends. CDR3 DNA: TGCGCCAGCAGCTTAACGGGAACCGAAGCTTTCTTT. As protein: CASSLTGTEAFF. The complete variable domain, with remaining parts taken from reference TRBV5-1 and TRBJ1-1, reads KAGVTQTPRYLIKTRGQQVTLSCSPISGHRSVSWYQQTPGQGLQFLFEYFSETQRNKGNFPGRFSGRQFSNSRSEMNVSTLELGDSALYLCASSLTGTEAFFGQGTRLTVV.

V is TRBV6-4 and J is TRBJ2-3; 9 bases fit TRBD2. Trimming removed 2 bases from V and 1 base from J; junction bases left unmatched: 1. Germline V gives CDR1 MRHNA, CDR2 SNTAGT. The length of the CDR3 is 15 residues. The CDR3 DNA sequence: TGTGCCAGCAGTGACGAGCGGGAGGGCACAGATACGCAGTATTTT. It yields the protein CASSDEREGTDTQYF.

The rearrangement uses TRBV27 and TRBJ2-1, with TRBD2 as a possible D gene (5 bases). The CDR3 totals 16 residues. V was clipped by 5 bases and J by 4 bases, with 18 bases between them. Germline-derived CDR1 and CDR2 are MNHEY and SMNVEV (reference sequence). The CDR3 DNA sequence: TGTGCCAGCAGTCCGCGGACGGAGCGGTTATACAATGAGCAGTTCTTC. This codes for CASSPRTERLYNEQFF.

The rearrangement uses TRBV28 and TRBJ2-2; 7 bases match TRBD1. The CDR3 spans 18 residues. Germline CDR1 and CDR2: MDHEN and SYDVKM. The V gene end was trimmed by 3 bases and the J gene end by 0 bases; junction bases not matched to a gene: 10. CDR3 loop: CASSFPIQGQANTGELFF. The CDR3, as DNA: TGTGCCAGCAGTTTCCCCATCCAAGGACAGGCGAACACCGGGGAGCTGTTTTTT.

The chain employs TRBV18 and TRBJ2-7; 9 bases map to TRBD2. The V and J ends lost 4 bases and 3 bases, in that order; junction bases with no gene match: 10. Germline V gene sequence: CDR1 KGHSH, CDR2 LQKENI. This CDR3 has 16 amino acids. DNA of the CDR3: TGTGCCAGCTCACGACTAGCGGCAACCTGGGACTACGAGCAGTACTTC. It codes for CASSRLAATWDYEQYF.

This chain uses TRBV6-5 with TRBJ1-4; D not certain. Per germline, CDR1 MNHEY and CDR2 SVGAGI. Trimming removed 2 bases from V and 8 bases from J, with 12 bases in between. This CDR3 has 14 amino acids. The CDR3 region has the DNA TGTGCCAGCAGTTACCGGCAGAGGGAGGAAAAACTGTTTTTT. As protein: CASSYRQREEKLFF.

V and J are TRBV28 and TRBJ1-3; 9 bases are a match to TRBD1. The CDR3 is 17 amino acids. V was clipped by 4 bases and J by 3 bases; unmatched bases: 10. Germline V lookup: CDR1 MDHEN, CDR2 SYDVKM. This chain's CDR3 is CASSSPFYRGLGNTIYF. The CDR3 DNA is TGTGCCAGCAGTTCCCCATTCTACAGGGGGCTTGGAAACACCATATATTTT.

This clone turned up a few times. The J gene is TRBJ1-1, the V gene TRBV7-8, with a possible D match to TRBD1 (5 bases). The germline V and J ends were trimmed by 1 base and 4 bases, with 13 bases remaining between them. Germline loops: CDR1 SGHVS, CDR2 FQNEAQ. This CDR3 is 15 amino acids long. Here the CDR3 DNA reads TGTGCCAGCAGCTTAGATGACAGCCGGAGCACTGAAGCTTTCTTT. Translated: CASSLDDSRSTEAFF.

The chain couples TRBV12-5 to TRBJ2-6; TRBD1 matches 9 bases. Germline trimming cut 1 base from V and 1 base from J; bases unmatched to any gene: 2. This CDR3 spans 17 amino acids. The V gene's germline CDR1 is LGHNT and CDR2 FRNRAP. The CDR3 nucleotides are TGTGCTAGTGGTTTGGGGACAGGGGTATCTGGGGCCAACGTCCTGACTTTC. It codes for CASGLGTGVSGANVLTF.

The V gene is TRBV7-2, the J gene TRBJ2-2; 14 positions match TRBD2. From germline, CDR1 is SGHTA and CDR2 FQGNSA. Trimming cost V 3 bases and J 5 bases; bases outside gene matches: 2. The CDR3 runs 16 residues. The CDR3 DNA sequence: TGTGCCAGCAGCTTGCGACTAGCGGGAGGGACCGGGGAGCTGTTTTTT. Its translation is CASSLRLAGGTGELFF.

The chain uses TRBV5-1 and TRBJ1-1; no reliable D call. CDR1 SGHRS and CDR2 YFSETQ come from the germline V gene. The CDR3 spans 13 residues. V gave up 3 bases and J gave up 0 bases, with 6 bases separating them. CDR3 DNA sequence: TGCGCCAGCAGCTCAGACATGAACACTGAAGCTTTCTTT. It translates to CASSSDMNTEAFF. Full variable domain (rest looked up from reference TRBV5-1 and TRBJ1-1): KAGVTQTPRYLIKTRGQQVTLSCSPISGHRSVSWYQQTPGQGLQFLFEYFSETQRNKGNFPGRFSGRQFSNSRSEMNVSTLELGDSALYLCASSSDMNTEAFFGQGTRLTVV.

CDR3 region: CAWSGPRGNTIYF. Written as DNA, the CDR3 is TGTGCCTGGAGCGGGCCGCGGGGTAACACCATATATTTT. V gene TRBV30 combines with J gene TRBJ1-3; no firm D call. Germline loops: CDR1 GTSNPN, CDR2 SVGIG (reference sequence). V lost 3 bases and J lost 7, with 13 bases in between. The CDR3 consists of 13 residues.

This clone has only a few counts. The rearrangement uses TRBV10-1 and TRBJ2-1; a possible D gene is TRBD1 (6 bases). V dropped 0 bases and J dropped 0 bases, with 9 bases sitting between them. The CDR3 loop spans 16 amino acids. Per the germline V gene, CDR1 is WNHNN and CDR2 is SYGVQD (reference sequence). The CDR3 spells CASSESGAGSYNEQFF. The CDR3 DNA follows: TGCGCCAGCAGTGAGTCGGGGGCGGGCTCCTACAATGAGCAGTTCTTC.

V usage is TRBV18 and J usage is TRBJ2-3, with 10 positions matching TRBD2. V shed 2 bases and J 2 bases; nucleotides not matched to a gene: 1. This CDR3 has 15 amino acids. CDR1 and CDR2 from the germline V gene are KGHSH and LQKENI. CDR3 region: CASSPGLADTDTQYF. CDR3 nucleotide sequence: TGTGCCAGCTCACCAGGACTAGCGGACACAGATACGCAGTATTTT. Supplemented by reference TRBV18 and TRBJ2-3, the full variable domain reads NAGVMQNPRHLVRRRGQEARLRCSPMKGHSHVYWYRQLPEEGLKFMVYLQKENIIDESGMPKERFSAEFPKEGPSILRIQQVVRGDSAAYFCASSPGLADTDTQYFGPGTRLTVL.

CDR3 sequence: CASSQGLAGIGAYNEQFF. The CDR3 DNA sequence: TGTGCCAGCAGCCAAGGGCTAGCGGGCATAGGAGCCTACAATGAGCAGTTCTTC. The rearrangement links TRBV3-1 (or the pseudogene TRBV3-2) to TRBJ2-1; TRBD2 matches 8 bases. Germline CDR1 LGHDT, CDR2 YNNKEL (reference sequence). The V gene end was trimmed by 1 base and the J gene end by 2 bases; junction bases not matched to a gene: 10. This CDR3 region has 18 residues.

The gene calls are TRBV6-5 and TRBJ2-7, with D possibly being TRBD2 (6 bases). CDR3 length equals 15 residues. Germline CDR1 and CDR2: MNHEY and SVGAGI. V was pared by 8 bases and J by 3 bases, with 20 bases between. The CDR3 reads CASPRPGAGSYEQYF. The CDR3 bases are TGTGCCAGCCCCCGACCTGGGGCGGGAAGCTACGAGCAGTACTTC.

The rearrangement joins TRBV14 to TRBJ1-2, with a tentative D call TRBD1 (5 bases). This CDR3 is built from 16 residues. Germline V gene data show CDR1 as SGHDN and CDR2 as FVKESK. Trimming cost V 2 bases and J 5 bases, with 18 bases left between them. CDR3 in amino acids: CASSQRQGGRMYGYTF. For the CDR3, the DNA is TGTGCCAGCAGCCAACGTCAGGGAGGGAGAATGTATGGCTACACCTTC.

J is TRBJ1-4 and V is TRBV18; 9 bases fit TRBD1. Germline CDR1 reads KGHSH; CDR2 reads LQKENI. This CDR3 region has 15 residues. The J segment lost 7 bases and the V segment lost 3 bases, leaving 6 bases of the junction unmatched. As DNA, the CDR3 is TGTGCCAGCTCACCCGGGACAGGGTTAACTGAAAAACTGTTTTTT. Translated, it gives CASSPGTGLTEKLFF.

V and J are TRBV5-6 and TRBJ2-7, with a weak D call TRBD1 (5 bases). V lost 6 bases and J 6 bases, leaving 16 bases between the germline ends. CDR3 length: 13 residues. Germline CDR1 and CDR2: SGHDT and YYEEEE. The CDR3 region is CASIMTRVGEQYF. The CDR3 nucleotides read TGTGCCAGCATTATGACCAGGGTAGGCGAGCAGTACTTC.

This chain connects TRBV5-6 to TRBJ1-1; maybe TRBD1 (6 bases). Per germline, CDR1 SGHDT and CDR2 YYEEEE. The length of the CDR3 is 13 residues. V dropped 4 bases and J dropped 6 bases, with 13 bases sitting between them. The CDR3 is CASSRIRGAEAFF. CDR3 DNA sequence: TGTGCCAGCAGCCGGATCAGGGGTGCTGAAGCTTTCTTT. Full variable domain (outside the CDR3, taken from reference TRBV5-6 and TRBJ1-1): DAGVTQSPTHLIKTRGQQVTLRCSPKSGHDTVSWYQQALGQGPQFIFQYYEEEERQRGNFPDRFSGHQFPNYSSELNVNALLLGDSALYLCASSRIRGAEAFFGQGTRLTVV.